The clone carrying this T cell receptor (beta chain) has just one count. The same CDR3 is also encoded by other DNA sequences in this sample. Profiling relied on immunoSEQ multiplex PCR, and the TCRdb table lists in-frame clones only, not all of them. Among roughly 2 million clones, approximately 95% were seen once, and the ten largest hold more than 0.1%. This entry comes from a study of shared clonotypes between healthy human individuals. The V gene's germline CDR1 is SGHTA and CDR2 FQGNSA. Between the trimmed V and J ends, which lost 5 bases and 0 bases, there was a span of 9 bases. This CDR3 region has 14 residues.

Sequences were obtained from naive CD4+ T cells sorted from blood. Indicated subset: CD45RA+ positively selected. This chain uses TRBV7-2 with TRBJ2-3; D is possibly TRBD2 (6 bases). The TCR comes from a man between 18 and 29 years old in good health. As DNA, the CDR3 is TGTGCCAGCAGCCCTGGACTAAGCACAGATACGCAGTATTTT. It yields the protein CASSPGLSTDTQYF.